These 11 T cell receptor beta chains came from one sample sequenced in a study of T-cell memory formation after mild COVID-19. TCRdb re-called the 5' RACE reads with MiXCR, one entry per CDR3 protein. This sample has about half a million distinct CDR3 sequences, with 18% found just once. The sample comprised PBMCs or a T cell subset sorted from them (not recorded which). Receptors were obtained from an adult woman who had mild COVID-19 (a few samples of this study predate the infection). Cell type and time point are not known.

V gene TRBV30 combines with J gene TRBJ2-2; D unclear. The germline V gene has CDR1 GTSNPN and CDR2 SVGIG (reference sequence). V gave up 2 bases and J gave up 6 bases, with 10 bases separating them. The CDR3 runs to 13 residues. Here the CDR3 DNA reads TGTGCCTGGAGTTACAACAGAGCCGGGGAGCTGTTTTTT. Amino acids: CAWSYNRAGELFF.

In this sample, this clonotype turned up many times. The chain joins TRBV7-8 to TRBJ1-1; no firm D call. This CDR3 is built from 14 residues. Looked up from germline, CDR1 is SGHVS and CDR2 is FQNEAQ. Deletions cut 5 bases from V and 3 bases from J, with 13 bases between. The CDR3 sequence is CASSQLTSHTEAFF. CDR3 DNA: TGTGCCAGCAGCCAGCTGACAAGTCACACTGAAGCTTTCTTT.

This chain joins TRBV12-3 or TRBV12-4 and TRBJ1-1; D gene uncertain. Trimming pared 3 bases from V and 2 bases from J, leaving 10 bases between. The CDR3 contains 14 residues. The CDR3 sequence: CASSFPGSNTEAFF. For the CDR3, the DNA is TGTGCCAGCAGTTTCCCAGGTTCTAACACTGAAGCTTTCTTT.

V usage is TRBV29-1 and J usage is TRBJ1-1, with D hard to call. Trimming pared 4 bases from V and 4 bases from J, leaving 7 bases between. CDR3 length equals 11 residues. Germline V gene data show CDR1 as SQVTM and CDR2 as ANQGSEA. For the CDR3, the DNA is TGCAGCGTTGGTTTCCCCACTGAAGCTTTCTTT. Its translation: CSVGFPTEAFF.

V usage is TRBV3-1 and J usage is TRBJ2-7; TRBD2 matches at 8 bases. Germline assignment: CDR1 LGHDT and CDR2 YNNKEL (reference sequence). The ends lost 0 bases at V and 3 bases at J; junction bases unmatched: 4. This CDR3 spans 15 amino acids. The DNA of the CDR3 is TGTGCCAGCAGCCAAGATCTGACTAGCGACTACGAGCAGTACTTC. It encodes CASSQDLTSDYEQYF.

Here the CDR3 DNA reads TGTGCCAGCATAGGGGAGGGCACAGATACGCAGTATTTT. Translating it yields CASIGEGTDTQYF. This chain links TRBV6-6 with TRBJ2-3; TRBD2 might be the D (6 bases). This CDR3 region has 13 residues. Germline lookup yields CDR1 MNHNY and CDR2 SVGAGI (reference sequence). V dropped 7 bases and J dropped 1 base, with 9 bases sitting between them.

There are many counts of this clonotype. J is TRBJ1-2 and V is TRBV5-5, with D possibly being TRBD1 (5 bases). V was trimmed by 4 bases and J by 4 bases, leaving 14 bases between them. The germline gives CDR1 SGHKS, CDR2 YYEKEE (reference sequence). The CDR3 loop spans 14 amino acids. The CDR3, as DNA: TGTGCCAGCAGCCCCACGGGGGGGGGCTATGGCTACACCTTC. It codes for CASSPTGGGYGYTF.

This chain uses TRBV29-1 with TRBJ2-7; tentative D call: TRBD2 (6 bases). Germline V gene data show CDR1 as SQVTM and CDR2 as ANQGSEA. Trimming removed 3 bases at V and 2 bases at J, with 8 bases between. The CDR3 sequence is 12 residues long. The CDR3 bases are TGCAGCGTTGACGGAGGGGCCTACGAGCAGTACTTC. Encoded protein: CSVDGGAYEQYF.

V gene TRBV29-1 combines with J gene TRBJ2-1; D unclear. V was cut by 5 bases and J by 4 bases, with 15 bases left in between. Germline V gene data show CDR1 as SQVTM and CDR2 as ANQGSEA. The CDR3 length is 14 residues. The CDR3 sequence is CSVYSLFYYNEQFF. As DNA, the CDR3 is TGCAGCGTTTATAGTCTATTTTATTACAATGAGCAGTTCTTC.

The chain carries TRBV5-1 and TRBJ1-6; tentative D call: TRBD1 (6 bases). Germline V lookup: CDR1 SGHRS, CDR2 YFSETQ. V was trimmed by 5 bases and J by 8 bases, leaving 17 bases between them. The CDR3 consists of 15 residues. CDR3 bases: TGCGCCAGCAGTACCGACAGGCCCGGGGATTCACCCCTCCACTTT. Translated: CASSTDRPGDSPLHF.

J is TRBJ2-1 and V is TRBV6-5, with D perhaps TRBD1 or TRBD2 (5 bases each). Trimming left V 2 bases short and J 3 bases short, with 8 bases between. The V gene's germline CDR1 is MNHEY and CDR2 SVGAGI. This CDR3 contains 14 residues. The CDR3 region has the DNA TGTGCCAGCAGTTACGGGGGACGCTACAATGAGCAGTTCTTC. The encoded protein is CASSYGGRYNEQFF.